This is a list of T cell receptor beta chains from one sample in a study of blood T cell repertoires in COVID-19. Produced via immunoSEQ multiplex PCR; TCRdb's table is partial and in-frame only. The sample lists 130,000 to 150,000 clones; 70% to 85% were seen once. Sequenced sample: peripheral blood. Receptors originate from a human donor in a cohort sampled during active COVID-19. The CDR3 runs from the conserved cysteine through the conserved F or W. The order of the fields is V gene, D gene, clone size, J gene, CDR3 DNA, CDR3 protein. A D gene is named only where the DNA matches it firmly. A clone size is listed for some rows: how often the clone was seen (once, few, many), or a class if it is expanded.

V gene: TRBV19; D gene: TRBD2; clone size: -; J gene: TRBJ2-2; CDR3 DNA: TGTGCCAGTAGTATGGGTAGCGGGGGGGCGAACACCGGGGAGCTGTTTTTT; CDR3 protein: CASSMGSGGANTGELFF
V gene: TRBV4-3; D gene: -; clone size: -; J gene: TRBJ2-3; CDR3 DNA: TGCGCCAGCAGCCGACTAGGGGATACGCAGTATTTT; CDR3 protein: CASSRLGDTQYF
V gene: TRBV19; D gene: -; clone size: -; J gene: TRBJ2-2; CDR3 DNA: TGTGCCAGTAGTGCACAGGGTAACACCGGGGAGCTGTTTTTT; CDR3 protein: CASSAQGNTGELFF
V gene: TRBV5-1; D gene: -; clone size: once; J gene: TRBJ2-2; CDR3 DNA: TGCGCCAGCAGTCCAGACAGGACGAACACCGGGGAGCTGTTTTTT; CDR3 protein: CASSPDRTNTGELFF
V gene: TRBV23-1; D gene: -; clone size: few; J gene: TRBJ1-1; CDR3 DNA: TGCGCCAGCAGTCCTCTCCCTCCGGACACTGAAGCTTTCTTT; CDR3 protein: CASSPLPPDTEAFF
V gene: TRBV10-3; D gene: -; clone size: -; J gene: TRBJ2-1; CDR3 DNA: TGTGCCACACAGGGAGTTAATGAGCAGTTCTTC; CDR3 protein: CATQGVNEQFF
V gene: TRBV30; D gene: -; clone size: -; J gene: TRBJ1-2; CDR3 DNA: TGTGCCTGGAGTGTCGAGGTGTTTGGCTACACCTTC; CDR3 protein: CAWSVEVFGYTF
V gene: TRBV28; D gene: TRBD2; clone size: -; J gene: TRBJ2-2; CDR3 DNA: TGTGCCAGCAGCAAAGAGCGGGGGGCTAACACCGGGGAGCTGTTTTTT; CDR3 protein: CASSKERGANTGELFF
V gene: TRBV10-3; D gene: TRBD2; clone size: -; J gene: TRBJ2-7; CDR3 DNA: TGTGCCATCAGTGAATCACTAGCGAGTACGGGGCAGTACTTC; CDR3 protein: CAISESLASTGQYF
V gene: TRBV11-3; D gene: -; clone size: -; J gene: TRBJ2-5; CDR3 DNA: TGTGCCAGCAGCTTAGGAGGCGTCCAAGAGACCCAGTACTTC; CDR3 protein: CASSLGGVQETQYF
V gene: TRBV2; D gene: TRBD1; clone size: -; J gene: TRBJ1-4; CDR3 DNA: TGTGCCAGCTGCAGGCGGGACAGGGGGTTGACTAATGAAAAACTGTTTTTT; CDR3 protein: CASCRRDRGLTNEKLFF
V gene: TRBV5-4; D gene: TRBD1; clone size: -; J gene: TRBJ1-2; CDR3 DNA: TGTGCCAGCAGCTTGGGGGGACAGGGACCTTATGGCTACACCTTC; CDR3 protein: CASSLGGQGPYGYTF
V gene: TRBV9; D gene: TRBD1; clone size: -; J gene: TRBJ2-1; CDR3 DNA: TGTGCCAGCAGCGTAGTGGGACAGGGAATGAATGAGCAGTTCTTC; CDR3 protein: CASSVVGQGMNEQFF
V gene: TRBV7-3; D gene: -; clone size: -; J gene: TRBJ2-3; CDR3 DNA: TGTGCCAGCAGCTTATCGGGGGGCACAGATACGCAGTATTTT; CDR3 protein: CASSLSGGTDTQYF
V gene: TRBV2; D gene: TRBD1; clone size: -; J gene: TRBJ2-2; CDR3 DNA: TGTGCCAGCAGTGAAACAGGGGCCGGGGAGCTGTTTTTT; CDR3 protein: CASSETGAGELFF
V gene: TRBV5-1; D gene: -; clone size: -; J gene: TRBJ1-1; CDR3 DNA: TGCGCCAGCAGTCGGGACACCCAATTTCCAAATGAAGCTTTCTTT; CDR3 protein: CASSRDTQFPNEAFF
V gene: TRBV27; D gene: TRBD2; clone size: -; J gene: TRBJ2-7; CDR3 DNA: TGTGCCAGCAGTTTATCCCGGGGGGGCCCCTACGAGCAGTACTTC; CDR3 protein: CASSLSRGGPYEQYF
V gene: TRBV28; D gene: TRBD2; clone size: -; J gene: TRBJ2-1; CDR3 DNA: TGTGCCAGCAGTATCCAACTAGCGGTACATGATGGGCAGTTCTTC; CDR3 protein: CASSIQLAVHDGQFF
V gene: TRBV9; D gene: TRBD2; clone size: -; J gene: TRBJ2-1; CDR3 DNA: TGTGCCAGCAGCCCAGGGACTAGCGGGGGGGCCCATGAGCAGTTCTTC; CDR3 protein: CASSPGTSGGAHEQFF
V gene: TRBV18; D gene: TRBD1; clone size: once; J gene: TRBJ1-2; CDR3 DNA: TGTGCCAGCTCACCCAGACAGGGAGATTCGGGCTACACCTTC; CDR3 protein: CASSPRQGDSGYTF
V gene: TRBV18; D gene: -; clone size: -; J gene: TRBJ1-2; CDR3 DNA: TGTGCCAGCTCAGCGGGATCTCTCGAGGGCTACACCTTC; CDR3 protein: CASSAGSLEGYTF
V gene: TRBV3-1/TRBV3-2; D gene: -; clone size: -; J gene: TRBJ2-3; CDR3 DNA: TGTGCCAGCAGCCCCGCAGGGGTAAGCACAGATACGCAGTATTTT; CDR3 protein: CASSPAGVSTDTQYF
V gene: TRBV3-1/TRBV3-2; D gene: -; clone size: -; J gene: TRBJ2-1; CDR3 DNA: TGTGCCAGCAGCCAAGATAGGAAGGCGGTGCAGTTCTTC; CDR3 protein: CASSQDRKAVQFF
V gene: TRBV7-9; D gene: -; clone size: -; J gene: TRBJ2-5; CDR3 DNA: TGTGCCAGCAGCAACTCCCTTAGGGGCAGGGGTGGGACCCAGTACTTC; CDR3 protein: CASSNSLRGRGGTQYF
V gene: TRBV14; D gene: -; clone size: -; J gene: TRBJ1-2; CDR3 DNA: TGTGCCAGCAGCCAAGATCTCGGGGAAGCCTATGGCTACACCTTC; CDR3 protein: CASSQDLGEAYGYTF
V gene: TRBV18; D gene: -; clone size: -; J gene: TRBJ2-5; CDR3 DNA: TGTGCCAGCTCACCATCGGAAGAGACCCAGTACTTC; CDR3 protein: CASSPSEETQYF
V gene: TRBV18; D gene: -; clone size: -; J gene: TRBJ2-2; CDR3 DNA: TGTGCCAGCGGTTCAGGGAAGAACACCGGGGAGCTGTTTTTT; CDR3 protein: CASGSGKNTGELFF